The present entry profiles one T cell receptor (beta chain) with its context. In the authors' workflow: Amplification of reference gene primers provided the estimated nucleated cell counts. TCRdb keeps only in-frame clones here, not all; method: immunoSEQ multiplex PCR. V, J and clone size were drawn from that table, and D and trimming were deduced from the DNA. The sample has tens of thousands of clones; 82% are singletons. The data belong to a study of blood T cell repertoires in COVID-19. Study-wide context: T cells, B-cell-depleted T cells, or PBMCs provided the cDNA or gDNA that served as material.

Sequenced input: peripheral blood. This receptor was obtained from a human donor in a cohort sampled during active COVID-19.

In DNA form, the CDR3 reads TGTGCCAGCAACCTGGGGACCGGGACAGGGTCCACCGGGGAGCTGTTTTTT. Its protein is CASNLGTGTGSTGELFF. The rearrangement uses TRBV5-8 and TRBJ2-2, with 9 bases identical to TRBD1. The CDR3 contains 17 residues. V dropped 6 bases and J dropped 4; count of bases not matched to a gene: 13. In germline, CDR1 is SGHTS, CDR2 YDEGEE.